One and the same sample provided the 14 T cell receptor beta chains below, sequenced in a study of blood T cell repertoires in COVID-19. Here immunoSEQ multiplex PCR was the method, and the copy in TCRdb shows in-frame clones only, minus some. The profile shows 110,000 to 150,000 clones, about four fifths of them singletons. The material sequenced was peripheral blood. The source of these receptors is a human donor in a cohort sampled during active COVID-19.

This chain connects TRBV9 to TRBJ2-4; 8 bases align to TRBD1. The CDR3 loop spans 14 amino acids. J lost 3 bases, V lost 2 bases, and 1 base had no gene match. Germline V gene sequence: CDR1 SGDLS, CDR2 YYNGEE. DNA of the CDR3: TGTGCCAGCAGCGTCGGGACAGGCAAAAACATTCAGTACTTC. Translating gives CASSVGTGKNIQYF.

The CDR3 DNA reads TGCAGCGTAGCCGGACAGAGAAATCAGCCCCAGCATTTT. It codes for CSVAGQRNQPQHF. The chain recombines TRBV29-1 with TRBJ1-5; D might be TRBD1 (6 bases). This CDR3 is built from 13 residues. Trimming pared 6 bases from V and 4 bases from J, leaving 13 bases between. Per germline, CDR1 SQVTM and CDR2 ANQGSEA.

The chain carries TRBV25-1 and TRBJ1-1, with TRBD1 matching 9 bases. The CDR3 length is 17 residues. Germline V gene sequence: CDR1 MGHDK, CDR2 SYGVNS. The ends lost 0 bases at V and 1 base at J; junction bases unmatched: 6. The DNA for the CDR3 is TGTGCCAGCAGTGAATATAATAGGGACAGGGAGAACACTGAAGCTTTCTTT. Protein product: CASSEYNRDRENTEAFF. Drawing the rest from reference TRBV25-1 and TRBJ1-1, the complete variable domain is EADIYQTPRYLVIGTGKKITLECSQTMGHDKMYWYQQDPGMELHLIHYSYGVNSTEKGDLSSESTVSRIRTEHFPLTLESARPSHTSQYLCASSEYNRDRENTEAFFGQGTRLTVV.

This chain links TRBV11-3 with TRBJ2-2; D is possibly TRBD2 (5 bases). Trimming took off 0 bases at V and 0 bases at J, with 17 bases between the two ends. CDR3 size: 19 residues. Germline assignment: CDR1 SGHNT and CDR2 YENEEA. The CDR3 reads CASSLDRLSGFSNTGELFF. As DNA, the CDR3 is TGTGCCAGCAGCTTAGACCGGCTTTCGGGGTTTTCGAACACCGGGGAGCTGTTTTTT.

The rearrangement joins TRBV5-1 to TRBJ1-2; D is undetermined. The CDR3 spans 14 residues. Germline V gene data show CDR1 as SGHRS and CDR2 as YFSETQ. V lost 6 bases and J 3 bases, leaving 15 bases between the germline ends. CDR3 residues: CASKGGNWDYGYTF. CDR3 coding DNA: TGCGCCAGCAAGGGAGGAAATTGGGACTATGGCTACACCTTC.

The V gene is TRBV11-2, the J gene TRBJ2-7, with 7 bases fitting TRBD2. Germline CDR1 SGHAT, CDR2 FQNNGV. The V and J ends lost 5 bases and 6 bases, in that order; junction bases with no gene match: 13. The CDR3 is 15 residues long. CDR3 amino acids: CASSASGATGGEQYF. The CDR3, as DNA: TGTGCCAGCAGCGCTTCCGGGGCTACGGGGGGCGAGCAGTACTTC.

This clone was seen more than once but under ten times. V and J are TRBV24-1 and TRBJ2-5, with TRBD2 identical over 12 bases. V lost 0 bases to trimming and J lost 2 bases; unmatched junction nucleotides: 3. The CDR3 length is 17 residues. The germline gives CDR1 KGHDR, CDR2 SFDVKD. Here the CDR3 reads CATSDLQLAGGQETQYF. The CDR3 nucleotides are TGTGCCACCAGTGATTTGCAACTAGCGGGGGGTCAAGAGACCCAGTACTTC.

The chain is built from TRBV27 and TRBJ2-3; 8 bases agree with TRBD1. V lost 0 bases to trimming and J lost 4 bases; unmatched junction nucleotides: 6. The CDR3 is 16 amino acids. Per germline, CDR1 MNHEY and CDR2 SMNVEV (reference sequence). The CDR3 DNA reads TGTGCCAGCAGTTTATCCGGACAGGGCTGGGCAGATACGCAGTATTTT. Translating it yields CASSLSGQGWADTQYF.

V is TRBV7-2 and J is TRBJ1-4, with 9 bases that match TRBD1. V was clipped by 4 bases and J by 7 bases; unmatched bases: 13. CDR1 and CDR2 from the germline V gene are SGHTA and FQGNSA. The CDR3 contains 17 residues. CDR3 nucleotides: TGTGCCAGCAGCTCCGGCGCCCACAGGGGGCCAGGTGAAAAACTGTTTTTT. Its translation: CASSSGAHRGPGEKLFF.

The chain has TRBV9 and TRBJ1-2; D call uncertain. The CDR3 consists of 15 residues. Trimming took off 0 bases at V and 4 bases at J, with 13 bases between the two ends. Germline CDR1 SGDLS, CDR2 YYNGEE. CDR3 region: CASSVVQSFIYGYTF. As DNA, the CDR3 is TGTGCCAGCAGCGTAGTGCAGTCCTTTATCTATGGCTACACCTTC. Combining the CDR3 with reference TRBV9 and TRBJ1-2 gives the whole variable domain DSGVTQTPKHLITATGQRVTLRCSPRSGDLSVYWYQQSLDQGLQFLIQYYNGEERAKGNILERFSAQQFPDLHSELNLSSLELGDSALYFCASSVVQSFIYGYTFGSGTRLTVV.

V gene TRBV6-4 combines with J gene TRBJ2-2; 9 positions agree with TRBD1. CDR1 is MRHNA and CDR2 is SNTAGT in the germline V gene. CDR3 length: 14 residues. Unmatched junction bases numbered 3, after V lost 6 bases and J lost 4 bases. CDR3 residues: CASRTGGGTGELFF. DNA of the CDR3: TGTGCCAGCAGAACAGGGGGCGGCACCGGGGAGCTGTTTTTT.

CDR3 region: CASSPPTSVYNEQFF. Here the CDR3 DNA reads TGTGCCAGCAGTCCTCCGACTAGCGTGTACAATGAGCAGTTCTTC. The rearrangement joins TRBV25-1 to TRBJ2-1; 8 bases fit TRBD2. Unmatched junction bases numbered 7, after V lost 5 bases and J lost 4 bases. Germline V gene data show CDR1 as MGHDK and CDR2 as SYGVNS. The CDR3 extends over 15 amino acids.

The J gene is TRBJ1-2, the V gene TRBV12-3 or TRBV12-4; maybe TRBD1 (5 bases). The CDR3 is made up of 12 amino acids. Trimming cost V 4 bases and J 7 bases, with 10 bases left between them. CDR3 region: CASSSGVGGYTF. The DNA for the CDR3 is TGTGCCAGCAGTTCGGGGGTGGGTGGCTACACCTTC.

CDR3 residues: CASSATSLQGGRGELFF. CDR3 nucleotide sequence: TGTGCCAGCAGCGCCACTAGCCTACAGGGGGGGCGCGGGGAGCTGTTTTTT. The chain combines TRBV9 with TRBJ2-2, with a possible D match to TRBD1 (8 bases). V was pared by 3 bases and J by 7 bases, with 22 bases between. Germline assignment: CDR1 SGDLS and CDR2 YYNGEE. The CDR3 totals 17 residues.